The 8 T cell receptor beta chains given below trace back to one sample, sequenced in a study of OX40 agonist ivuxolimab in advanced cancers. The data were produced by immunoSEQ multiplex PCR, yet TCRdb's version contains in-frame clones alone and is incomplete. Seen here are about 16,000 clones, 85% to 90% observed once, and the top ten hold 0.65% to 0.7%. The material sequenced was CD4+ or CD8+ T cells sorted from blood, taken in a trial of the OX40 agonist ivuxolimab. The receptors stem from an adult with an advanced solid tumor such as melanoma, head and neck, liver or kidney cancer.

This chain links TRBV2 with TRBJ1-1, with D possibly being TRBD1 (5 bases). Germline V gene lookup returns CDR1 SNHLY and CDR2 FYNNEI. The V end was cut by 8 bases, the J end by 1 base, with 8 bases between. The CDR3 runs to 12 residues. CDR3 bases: TGTGCCAGCCAGGGACCGAACACTGAAGCTTTCTTT. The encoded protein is CASQGPNTEAFF.

The chain's CDR3 is CASSGGQVSTETQYF. CDR3 bases: TGTGCCAGCAGCGGCGGACAGGTGTCGACAGAGACCCAGTACTTC. V is TRBV9 and J is TRBJ2-5, with 7 bases aligning to TRBD1. The CDR3 covers 15 residues. Germline V gene sequence: CDR1 SGDLS, CDR2 YYNGEE. Losses at the gene ends were 3 bases for V and 4 bases for J; bases not matched to a gene: 9.

DNA for the CDR3: TGCGCCAGCAGCGGGGTACGGGGGACTACGCAGTATTTT. It specifies CASSGVRGTTQYF. The genes are TRBV5-1 and TRBJ2-3; possible D gene TRBD2, 6 bases. Looked up from germline, CDR1 is SGHRS and CDR2 is YFSETQ. CDR3 length: 13 residues. V lost 4 bases, J lost 8 bases, and 14 bases lay in between.

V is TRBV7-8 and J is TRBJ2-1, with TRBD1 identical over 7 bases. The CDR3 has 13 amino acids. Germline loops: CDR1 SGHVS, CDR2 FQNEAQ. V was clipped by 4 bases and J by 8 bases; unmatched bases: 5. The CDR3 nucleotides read TGTGCCAGCAGCTCAAACAGGGGAGATGAGCAGTTCTTC. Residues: CASSSNRGDEQFF.

The CDR3 DNA is TGTGCCAGCAGCTTTTTAGCTGGAAACACCATATATTTT. It yields the protein CASSFLAGNTIYF. The chain couples TRBV11-2 to TRBJ1-3, with D unclear. CDR1 is SGHAT, CDR2 FQNNGV, per germline. V was pared by 3 bases and J by 2 bases, with 5 bases between. This CDR3 is 13 amino acids long.

The DNA for the CDR3 is TGTGCCAGCAGCGTCGGGCTAGCGGGGGACACAGATACGCAGTATTTT. Translated, it gives CASSVGLAGDTDTQYF. The J gene is TRBJ2-3, the V gene TRBV9; 10 nucleotides match TRBD2. Germline V CDR1 and CDR2: SGDLS, YYNGEE. The CDR3 is made up of 16 amino acids. The J segment lost 2 bases and the V segment lost 2 bases, leaving 5 bases of the junction unmatched.

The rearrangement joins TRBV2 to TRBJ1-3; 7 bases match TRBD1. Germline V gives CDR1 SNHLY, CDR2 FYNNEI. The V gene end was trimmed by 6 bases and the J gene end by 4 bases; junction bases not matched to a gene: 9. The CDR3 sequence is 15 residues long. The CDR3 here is CASSPEGAAGNTIYF. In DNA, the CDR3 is TGTGCCAGCAGCCCAGAGGGGGCAGCCGGAAACACCATATATTTT.

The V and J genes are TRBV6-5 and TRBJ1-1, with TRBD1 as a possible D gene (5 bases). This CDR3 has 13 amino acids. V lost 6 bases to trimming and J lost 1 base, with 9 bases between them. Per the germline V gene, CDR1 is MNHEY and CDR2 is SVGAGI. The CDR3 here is CASSQTGNTEAFF. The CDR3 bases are TGTGCCAGCAGCCAAACAGGGAACACTGAAGCTTTCTTT.